The 12 T cell receptor beta chains below were found in one sample sequenced in a study of cytomegalovirus exposure and HLA in healthy donors. Amplification used 60 Vbeta primers and 13 Jbeta primers. Method: immunoSEQ multiplex PCR; TCRdb's copy keeps in-frame clones and lacks some. The sample holds roughly 190,000 clones, more than 70% seen once. Sequenced input: PBMCs. The receptors originated from a man aged 25-45 years in good health and CMV-seropositive.

V usage is TRBV10-3 and J usage is TRBJ2-3, with D maybe TRBD2 (6 bases). Germline V gene data show CDR1 as ENHRY and CDR2 as SYGVKD. The CDR3 is 14 amino acids. Trimming cost V 4 bases and J 6 bases, with 14 bases left between them. The DNA of the CDR3 is TGTGCCATCAGTGTTGGCGAAGGGAGGGATACGCAGTATTTT. It translates to CAISVGEGRDTQYF.

The chain joins TRBV28 to TRBJ1-4, with 9 bases aligning to TRBD1. Per germline, CDR1 MDHEN and CDR2 SYDVKM. This CDR3 has 15 amino acids. The junction had 9 bases not matched to a gene; V was cut back by 3 bases and J by 10 bases. Here the CDR3 reads CASSLSGTGKGKLFF. DNA of the CDR3: TGTGCCAGCAGTTTGTCCGGGACAGGGAAAGGAAAACTGTTTTTT.

The chain employs TRBV28 and TRBJ2-1, with D unclear. The CDR3 has 14 residues. V lost 9 bases, J lost 4 bases, and 16 bases lay in between. CDR1 MDHEN and CDR2 SYDVKM come from the germline V gene. The CDR3 sequence is CASSLELTYNEQFF. CDR3 bases: TGTGCCAGTTCCCTTGAACTTACTTACAATGAGCAGTTCTTC.

The chain uses TRBV11-2 and TRBJ2-3; 11 positions match TRBD2. The CDR3 loop spans 15 amino acids. Germline CDR1 reads SGHAT; CDR2 reads FQNNGV. Trimming took 5 bases from V and 4 from J; bases not matched to a gene: 5. In nucleotides, the CDR3 is TGTGCCAGCAGCCGACGGGGACTAGCGGCAGATACGCAGTATTTT. Its translation is CASSRRGLAADTQYF.

This chain connects TRBV27 to TRBJ1-4; D may be TRBD1 (5 bases). The CDR3 sequence is 14 residues long. CDR1 and CDR2 from the germline V gene are MNHEY and SMNVEV (reference sequence). Between the trimmed V and J ends, which lost 3 bases and 7 bases, there was a span of 12 bases. Here the CDR3 DNA reads TGTGCCAGCAGTTTTGGGGGGTCGGTTGAAAAACTGTTTTTT. Protein sequence: CASSFGGSVEKLFF.

Only a few counts were recorded for this clone. This chain joins TRBV11-2 and TRBJ2-1, with 12 bases aligning to TRBD1. CDR3 size: 15 residues. J lost 13 bases, V lost 4 bases, and 11 bases had no gene match. Germline V lookup: CDR1 SGHAT, CDR2 FQNNGV. The CDR3 DNA follows: TGTGCCAGCAGCTGGGGACAGGGGGCCGGAGAGACCCAGTTCTTC. Its translation: CASSWGQGAGETQFF. Supplemented by reference TRBV11-2 and TRBJ2-1, the full variable domain reads EAGVAQSPRYKIIEKRQSVAFWCNPISGHATLYWYQQILGQGPKLLIQFQNNGVVDDSQLPKDRFSAERLKGVDSTLKIQPAKLEDSAVYLCASSWGQGAGETQFFGPGTRLTVL.

In nucleotides, the CDR3 is TGTGCCTGGAGTCGACCCCAGCGAAACTATGGCTACACCTTC. Translated: CAWSRPQRNYGYTF. The V and J genes are TRBV30 and TRBJ1-2; D remains ambiguous. V gave up 2 bases and J gave up 2 bases, with 12 bases separating them. This CDR3 spans 14 amino acids. Per the germline V gene, CDR1 is GTSNPN and CDR2 is SVGIG (reference sequence).

This clone has only a few counts. The rearrangement joins TRBV9 to TRBJ1-6; D is possibly TRBD1 (5 bases). Trimming cost V 0 bases and J 9 bases, with 13 bases left between them. This CDR3 is 15 amino acids long. The germline gives CDR1 SGDLS, CDR2 YYNGEE. The CDR3, as DNA: TGTGCCAGCAGCGTAGGTCCGGACACAGGTTCACCCCTCCACTTT. It yields the protein CASSVGPDTGSPLHF. Filled out from reference TRBV9 and TRBJ1-6, the complete variable domain reads DSGVTQTPKHLITATGQRVTLRCSPRSGDLSVYWYQQSLDQGLQFLIQYYNGEERAKGNILERFSAQQFPDLHSELNLSSLELGDSALYFCASSVGPDTGSPLHFGNGTRLTVT.

The V and J genes are TRBV29-1 and TRBJ2-7; 7 bases match TRBD2. The trim removed 4 bases at V and 5 bases at J, leaving 5 bases unmatched. This CDR3 spans 12 amino acids. Per germline, CDR1 SQVTM and CDR2 ANQGSEA. CDR3 DNA: TGCAGCGTTGGGGCTAGCGGCCACGAGCAGTACTTC. Amino acids: CSVGASGHEQYF.

The rearrangement uses TRBV5-5 and TRBJ2-7, with 10 bases aligning to TRBD1. With 4 bases clipped from V and 6 bases from J, the junction kept 7 bases outside the gene matches. Germline CDR1 reads SGHKS; CDR2 reads YYEKEE (reference sequence). CDR3 size: 14 residues. The CDR3 bases are TGTGCCAGCAGCCAAAGGACAGGGGGTCTCGAGCAGTACTTC. Translating it yields CASSQRTGGLEQYF. Based on the CDR3 plus reference TRBV5-5 and TRBJ2-7, the full variable domain is DAGVTQSPTHLIKTRGQQVTLRCSPISGHKSVSWYQQVLGQGPQFIFQYYEKEERGRGNFPDRFSARQFPNYSSELNVNALLLGDSALYLCASSQRTGGLEQYFGPGTRLTVT.

J is TRBJ2-3 and V is TRBV6-1; 7 bases map to TRBD1. After removal of 6 bases from V and 6 bases from J, the junction contained 6 bases not matched to a gene. The CDR3 has 13 amino acids. The germline V gene encodes CDR1 MNHNS and CDR2 SASEGT. The CDR3 region has the DNA TGTGCCAGCAGCCTCGACAGGGCGGATACGCAGTATTTT. Translated: CASSLDRADTQYF.

The J gene is TRBJ2-6, the V gene TRBV4-3; a possible D gene is TRBD1 (5 bases). The CDR3 sequence is 18 residues long. Germline values: CDR1 LGHNA, CDR2 YSLEER. Trimming shortened V by 5 bases and J by 0 bases, and 17 bases separated the two germline ends. The chain's CDR3 is CASSSYYRMTSGANVLTF. Written as DNA, the CDR3 is TGCGCCAGCAGCTCTTACTACAGGATGACCTCTGGGGCCAACGTCCTGACTTTC.